This T cell receptor beta chain is from a study of siplizumab effects on memory and regulatory T cells. As to this clone: The antigen is undetermined.

Study results and limitations: Unstimulated subsets accounted for the mapping of only a minor share of the clones that were alloreactive. In unstimulated cells, naive T cells appeared more diverse than memory T cells and seemed major alloresponse contributors. Proliferating Tregs taken from siplizumab cultures were not shown to have a confirmed suppressive function. Siplizumab led to significantly less abundant alloreactive sequences that could be traced back to unstimulated CD4+ memory cells.

The germline V gene encodes CDR1 SGHNT and CDR2 YENEEA. V gave up 5 bases and J gave up 4 bases, with 9 bases separating them. The CDR3 has 13 amino acids. Assay: immunoSEQ multiplex PCR; the TCRdb copy retains only in-frame clones and omits some. The sample has roughly 26,000 clones, around 84% seen once; the top ten hold about 22%. This TCR was recovered from a human donor in good health. This chain uses TRBV11-3 with TRBJ2-1; no definite D call. Material for sequencing was memory CD4+ T cells sorted from blood. As DNA, the CDR3 is TGTGCCAGCAGCCAGACCATGTACAATGAGCAGTTCTTC. Protein product: CASSQTMYNEQFF.